Below, one TCR beta chain is given with its context. A read error is the likely source, as a far larger clone sits one nucleotide away. This specimen comes from a study of beta chain features in type 1 diabetes. Every donor had blood drawn once into heparin, around 120 mL on average. V dropped 5 bases and J dropped 5 bases, with 8 bases sitting between them. The CDR3 runs 12 residues. The germline V gene encodes CDR1 SGHTA and CDR2 FQGNSA. TCRB transcripts that were expressed got sequenced, as all of the isolated RNA had been reverse transcribed. The method was immunoSEQ multiplex PCR; TCRdb's version includes in-frame clones alone and lacks a portion of them. Counted here are under 300,000 clones, around a quarter occurring once; the ten biggest clones make up about 3.9%.

The sample taken for sequencing was central memory CD4+ T cells from blood. This receptor was obtained from a man aged 30 to 39 in good health. This sequence joins TRBV7-2 and TRBJ2-3; no clear D gene. The CDR3 nucleotides read TGTGCCAGCAGCCCCTTGGGAGATACGCAGTATTTT. Encoded protein: CASSPLGDTQYF.